This T cell receptor (beta chain) comes out of a study of breast tumors, draining lymph nodes, adjacent tissues. V lost 5 bases and J lost 7, with 12 bases in between. The CDR3 length is 12 residues. Germline CDR1 and CDR2: SGHTA and FQGNSA. Samples came from axillary lymph nodes draining the breast cancer. TCRdb fed the multiplex PCR reads into MiXCR, producing one record per CDR3 protein. This table holds roughly 100,000 distinct CDR3 sequences, 30% found once. The chain recombines TRBV7-2 with TRBJ2-7; D is unclear. The sequence was obtained from a female donor with breast cancer. Some clones in this sample may be carry-over from other donors' samples. Source material: axillary lymph node tissue. The CDR3 nucleotides read TGTGCCAGCAGCCTGGACGGGCTGGAGCAGTACTTC. It translates to CASSLDGLEQYF.